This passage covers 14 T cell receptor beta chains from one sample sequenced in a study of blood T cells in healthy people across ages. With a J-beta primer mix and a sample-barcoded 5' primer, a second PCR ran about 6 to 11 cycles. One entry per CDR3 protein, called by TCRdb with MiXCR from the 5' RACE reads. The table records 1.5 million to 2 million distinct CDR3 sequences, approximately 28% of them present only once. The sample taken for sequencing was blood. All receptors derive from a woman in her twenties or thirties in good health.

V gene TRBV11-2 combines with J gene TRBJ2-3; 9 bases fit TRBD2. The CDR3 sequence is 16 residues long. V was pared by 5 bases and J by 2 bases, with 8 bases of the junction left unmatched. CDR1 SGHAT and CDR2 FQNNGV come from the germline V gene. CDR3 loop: CASSRNSGGSTDTQYF. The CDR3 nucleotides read TGTGCCAGCAGCCGGAACAGCGGGGGGTCCACAGATACGCAGTATTTT.

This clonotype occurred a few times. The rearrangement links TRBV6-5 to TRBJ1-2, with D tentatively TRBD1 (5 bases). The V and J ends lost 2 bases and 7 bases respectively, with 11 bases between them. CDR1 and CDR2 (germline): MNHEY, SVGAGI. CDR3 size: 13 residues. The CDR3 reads CASSYAGQGGYTF. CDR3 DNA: TGTGCCAGCAGTTACGCGGGCCAGGGTGGCTACACCTTC.

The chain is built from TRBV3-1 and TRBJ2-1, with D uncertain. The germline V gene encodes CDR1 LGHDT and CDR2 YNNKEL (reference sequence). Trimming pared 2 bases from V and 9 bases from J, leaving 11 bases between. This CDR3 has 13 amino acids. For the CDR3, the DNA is TGTGCCAGCAGCCAACGAGGCGGACGTGAGCAGTTCTTC. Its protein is CASSQRGGREQFF.

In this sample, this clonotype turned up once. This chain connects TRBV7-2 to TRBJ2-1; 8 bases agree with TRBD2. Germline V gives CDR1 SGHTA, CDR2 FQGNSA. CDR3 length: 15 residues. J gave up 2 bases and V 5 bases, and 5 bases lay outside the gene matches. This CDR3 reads CASSPAGEPYNEQFF. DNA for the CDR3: TGTGCCAGCAGCCCAGCGGGGGAGCCCTACAATGAGCAGTTCTTC.

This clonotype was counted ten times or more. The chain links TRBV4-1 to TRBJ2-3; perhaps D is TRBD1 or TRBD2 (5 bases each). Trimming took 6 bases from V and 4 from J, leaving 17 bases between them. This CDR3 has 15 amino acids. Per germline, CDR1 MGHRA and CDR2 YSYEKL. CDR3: CASSRDEAIADTQYF. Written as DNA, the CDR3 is TGCGCCAGCAGTCGGGACGAGGCTATAGCAGATACGCAGTATTTT.

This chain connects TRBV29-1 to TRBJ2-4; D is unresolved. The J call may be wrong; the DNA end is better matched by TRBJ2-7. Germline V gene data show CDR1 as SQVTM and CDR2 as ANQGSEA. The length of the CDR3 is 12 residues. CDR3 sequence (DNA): TGCAGCGCTGCCCTCCGGGTGGACGAGCAGTACTTC. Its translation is CSAALRVDEQYF.

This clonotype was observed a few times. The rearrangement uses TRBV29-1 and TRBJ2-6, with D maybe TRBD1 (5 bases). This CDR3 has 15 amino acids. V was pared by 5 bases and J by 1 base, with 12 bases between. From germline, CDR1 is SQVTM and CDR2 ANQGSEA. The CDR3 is CSVIGQGSGANVLTF. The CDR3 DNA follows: TGCAGCGTTATTGGTCAGGGTTCTGGGGCCAACGTCCTGACTTTC.

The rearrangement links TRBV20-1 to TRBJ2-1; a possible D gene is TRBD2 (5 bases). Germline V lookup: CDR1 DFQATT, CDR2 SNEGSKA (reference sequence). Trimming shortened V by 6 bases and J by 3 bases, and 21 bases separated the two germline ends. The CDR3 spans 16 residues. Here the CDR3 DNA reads TGCAGTGCCAAGCGGCTAGGCGGGCTTGGCTACAATGAGCAGTTCTTC. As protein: CSAKRLGGLGYNEQFF.

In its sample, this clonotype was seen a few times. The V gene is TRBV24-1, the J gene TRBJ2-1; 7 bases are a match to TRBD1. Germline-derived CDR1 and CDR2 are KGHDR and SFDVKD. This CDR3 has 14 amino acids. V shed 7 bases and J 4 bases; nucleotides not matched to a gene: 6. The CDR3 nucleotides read TGTGCCACCAGCGGGACAGAACCTTACAATGAGCAGTTCTTC. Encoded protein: CATSGTEPYNEQFF.

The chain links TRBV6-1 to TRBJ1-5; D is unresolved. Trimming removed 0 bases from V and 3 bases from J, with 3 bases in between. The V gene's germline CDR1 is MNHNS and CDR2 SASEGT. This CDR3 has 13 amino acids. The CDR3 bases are TGTGCCAGCAGTGAAGCCCTCAATCAGCCCCAGCATTTT. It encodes CASSEALNQPQHF.

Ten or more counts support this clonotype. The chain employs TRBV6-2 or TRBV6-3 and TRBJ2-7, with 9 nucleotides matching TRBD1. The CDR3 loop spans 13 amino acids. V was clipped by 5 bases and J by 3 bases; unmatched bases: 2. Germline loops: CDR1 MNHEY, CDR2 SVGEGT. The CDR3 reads CASSRQGDYEQYF. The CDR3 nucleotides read TGTGCCAGCAGTCGACAGGGGGACTACGAGCAGTACTTC.

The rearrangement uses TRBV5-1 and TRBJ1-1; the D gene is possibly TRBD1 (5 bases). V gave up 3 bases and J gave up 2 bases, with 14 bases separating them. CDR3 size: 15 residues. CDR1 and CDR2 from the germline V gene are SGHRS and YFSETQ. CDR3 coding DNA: TGCGCCAGCAGCTATACGATGACAGCTAACACTGAAGCTTTCTTT. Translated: CASSYTMTANTEAFF.

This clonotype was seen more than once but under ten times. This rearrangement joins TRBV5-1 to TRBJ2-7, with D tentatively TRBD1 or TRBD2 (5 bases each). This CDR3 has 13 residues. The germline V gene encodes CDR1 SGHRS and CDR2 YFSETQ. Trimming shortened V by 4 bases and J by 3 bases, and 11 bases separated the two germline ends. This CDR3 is CASSGGRYYEQYF. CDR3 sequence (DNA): TGCGCCAGCAGCGGGGGTCGGTACTACGAGCAGTACTTC.

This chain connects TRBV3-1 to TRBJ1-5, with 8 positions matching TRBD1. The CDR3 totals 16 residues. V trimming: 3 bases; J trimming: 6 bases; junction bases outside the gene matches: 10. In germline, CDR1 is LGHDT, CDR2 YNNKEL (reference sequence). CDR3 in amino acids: CASSQDRVGRGQPQHF. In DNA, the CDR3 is TGTGCCAGCAGCCAGGACAGGGTCGGCCGGGGTCAGCCCCAGCATTTT.